This record covers a single TCR beta chain. The antigen remains undetermined. One end of the junction is discordant with germline, which a read error may explain. This sample was included in a study of T cell repertoires in cytomegalovirus infection. Findings of the study overall: CMV-specific TCR beta clonotypes restricted by HLA-C were the ones dominating the ex vivo response.

CDR3 length: 14 residues. TCRdb itself ran the reads through MiXCR, one entry per CDR3 protein. This sample has 350,000 to 500,000 distinct CDR3 sequences; approximately 31% occur once, and the top ten carry 12% to 15%. This sequence originates from a human donor in good health (CMV status not recorded). Some clones in this sample may be carry-over from other donors' samples. What was sequenced was PBMCs. V usage is TRBV5-3 and J usage is TRBJ1-2, with a weak D call TRBD1 (5 bases). TRBV5-3 is given ORF status, its function remaining uncertain. The CDR3 reads CASSLGVTDYGYTF. The CDR3 DNA follows: TGTGCCAGCAGCTTGGGGGTGACAGACTATGGCTACACCTTC.